The 25 T cell receptor beta chains presented below share a single source sample, sequenced in a study of blood T cell repertoires in COVID-19. TCRdb keeps only in-frame clones here, not all; method: immunoSEQ multiplex PCR. The sample holds about 280,000 clones, around 85% seen once. The specimen sequenced was PBMCs or T cells enriched from blood (not recorded which). All receptors derive from a woman in her thirties or forties who had recovered from COVID-19.

The chain is built from TRBV5-1 and TRBJ1-5; D is possibly TRBD1 (6 bases). The CDR3 covers 14 residues. Germline V lookup: CDR1 SGHRS, CDR2 YFSETQ. V dropped 5 bases and J dropped 3 bases, with 12 bases sitting between them. As DNA, the CDR3 is TGCGCCAGCAGGGGGGCAGGGGACAATCAGCCCCAGCATTTT. Amino acid sequence: CASRGAGDNQPQHF. Filled out from reference TRBV5-1 and TRBJ1-5, the complete variable domain reads KAGVTQTPRYLIKTRGQQVTLSCSPISGHRSVSWYQQTPGQGLQFLFEYFSETQRNKGNFPGRFSGRQFSNSRSEMNVSTLELGDSALYLCASRGAGDNQPQHFGDGTRLSIL.

V is TRBV10-2 and J is TRBJ2-5; 12 bases align to TRBD1. Losses at the gene ends were 5 bases for V and 7 bases for J; bases not matched to a gene: 5. The CDR3 runs to 14 residues. CDR1 and CDR2 (germline): WSHSY, SAAADI. The CDR3 DNA follows: TGCGCCAGCAGTAGGGACAGGGGGCGAGGGACCCAGTACTTC. This encodes CASSRDRGRGTQYF.

Only one count was recorded for this clone. The gene calls are TRBV3-1 (or the pseudogene TRBV3-2) and TRBJ2-6; a possible D gene is TRBD1 (5 bases). The CDR3 runs 13 residues. Looked up from germline, CDR1 is LGHDT and CDR2 is YNNKEL (reference sequence). The V end lost 1 base, the J end lost 12 bases, and 10 bases lay between the germline ends. The CDR3 DNA reads TGTGCCAGCAGCCAAGTAGGGGCGCGCGTCCTGACTTTC. Protein product: CASSQVGARVLTF.

This rearrangement joins TRBV19 to TRBJ1-1, with 8 nucleotides matching TRBD1. This CDR3 has 15 residues. Per germline, CDR1 LNHDA and CDR2 SQIVND (reference sequence). The junction had 7 bases not matched to a gene; V was cut back by 5 bases and J by 2 bases. DNA of the CDR3: TGTGCCAGTAGTTCCACGGACAGGGCTAACACTGAAGCTTTCTTT. Translating it yields CASSSTDRANTEAFF.

CDR3 in DNA: TGTGCCAGCAGCTTGACAGCTAAGGTCCTGACTTTC. This translates into CASSLTAKVLTF. The rearrangement uses TRBV5-6 and TRBJ2-6, with no clear D. CDR1 and CDR2 from the germline V gene are SGHDT and YYEEEE. The CDR3 contains 12 residues. Trimming took 1 base from V and 13 from J, leaving 9 bases between them. Filled out from reference TRBV5-6 and TRBJ2-6, the complete variable domain reads DAGVTQSPTHLIKTRGQQVTLRCSPKSGHDTVSWYQQALGQGPQFIFQYYEEEERQRGNFPDRFSGHQFPNYSSELNVNALLLGDSALYLCASSLTAKVLTFGAGSRLTVL.

The chain combines TRBV29-1 with TRBJ2-3; 9 bases line up with TRBD1. V was pared by 6 bases and J by 0 bases, with 4 bases of the junction left unmatched. CDR1 and CDR2 from the germline V gene are SQVTM and ANQGSEA. The CDR3 consists of 14 residues. The DNA of the CDR3 is TGCAGCGTCGAGACAGGGGGTAGCACAGATACGCAGTATTTT. This translates into CSVETGGSTDTQYF.

The chain combines TRBV29-1 with TRBJ2-5, with D possibly TRBD1 on 6 matching bases. The CDR3 has 14 amino acids. Germline assignment: CDR1 SQVTM and CDR2 ANQGSEA. The V gene lost 6 bases and the J gene lost 2 bases, with 16 bases spanning the gap. CDR3 bases: TGCAGCGTCCTCGTGAGGACAGATCAAGAGACCCAGTACTTC. Residues: CSVLVRTDQETQYF.

The chain employs TRBV6-5 and TRBJ1-6; perhaps TRBD1 as D (6 bases). The CDR3 runs 14 residues. V lost 3 bases and J lost 8, with 11 bases in between. Per the germline V gene, CDR1 is MNHEY and CDR2 is SVGAGI. The CDR3 loop reads CASSYRGLDSPLHF. The CDR3 DNA is TGTGCCAGCAGTTATAGGGGGTTGGATTCACCCCTCCACTTT.

V gene TRBV6-2 or TRBV6-3 combines with J gene TRBJ2-1; 10 bases are a match to TRBD2. V dropped 5 bases and J dropped 11; count of bases not matched to a gene: 3. In germline, CDR1 is MNHEY, CDR2 SVGEGT. The CDR3 extends over 12 amino acids. The CDR3 sequence: CASSRTSGQQFF. The CDR3 nucleotides are TGTGCCAGCAGTCGGACTAGCGGACAGCAGTTCTTC.

The chain has TRBV6-2 or TRBV6-3 and TRBJ1-1, with TRBD1 as a possible D gene (5 bases). The CDR3 runs 16 residues. With 4 bases removed from V and 0 bases from J, the gap between germline ends came to 15 bases. Germline V gene sequence: CDR1 MNHEY, CDR2 SVGEGT. In DNA, the CDR3 is TGTGCCAGCAGTTCGTCCTTTCAGGGTTTGAACACTGAAGCTTTCTTT. Its protein is CASSSSFQGLNTEAFF.

This chain links TRBV5-1 with TRBJ1-6, with TRBD1 matching 9 bases. This CDR3 spans 17 amino acids. From germline, CDR1 is SGHRS and CDR2 YFSETQ. Germline trimming cut 3 bases from V and 9 bases from J; bases unmatched to any gene: 13. The DNA of the CDR3 is TGCGCCAGCAGCTCGCAGTCAGGGACAGGGCAAGGTTCACCCCTCCACTTT. Protein sequence: CASSSQSGTGQGSPLHF.

The rearrangement joins TRBV3-1 (or the pseudogene TRBV3-2) to TRBJ2-4; no clear D. Per germline, CDR1 LGHDT and CDR2 YNNKEL (reference sequence). Trimming left V 0 bases short and J 1 base short, with 10 bases between. The CDR3 runs 16 residues. CDR3 residues: CASSQDRYTAKNIQYF. The CDR3 nucleotides are TGTGCCAGCAGCCAAGATCGGTATACGGCCAAAAACATTCAGTACTTC.

The chain recombines TRBV6-5 with TRBJ2-1; unclear D gene. The V end lost 10 bases, the J end lost 7 bases, and 14 bases lay between the germline ends. The CDR3 extends over 12 amino acids. Germline lookup yields CDR1 MNHEY and CDR2 SVGAGI. This chain's CDR3 is CATLLRPNEQFF. The CDR3 DNA reads as TGTGCCACCCTGCTGCGTCCAAATGAGCAGTTCTTC.

V and J are TRBV4-2 and TRBJ1-4; 10 bases align to TRBD1. This CDR3 spans 15 amino acids. The germline CDR1 and CDR2 sequences are LGHNA and YNFKEQ. With 4 bases clipped from V and 6 bases from J, the junction kept 5 bases outside the gene matches. This chain's CDR3 is CASSPPGQGYEKLFF. The DNA for the CDR3 is TGTGCCAGCAGCCCTCCGGGACAGGGGTATGAAAAACTGTTTTTT.

This sequence joins TRBV11-2 and TRBJ2-7, with TRBD2 matching 7 bases. J gave up 4 bases and V 8 bases, and 11 bases lay outside the gene matches. Looked up from germline, CDR1 is SGHAT and CDR2 is FQNNGV. The CDR3 is made up of 14 amino acids. The CDR3 DNA reads as TGTGCCAGCCTCCCCCGGGAGGCTTCGTACGAGCAGTACTTC. This codes for CASLPREASYEQYF. The full variable domain, with the rest looked up from reference TRBV11-2 and TRBJ2-7, is EAGVAQSPRYKIIEKRQSVAFWCNPISGHATLYWYQQILGQGPKLLIQFQNNGVVDDSQLPKDRFSAERLKGVDSTLKIQPAKLEDSAVYLCASLPREASYEQYFGPGTRLTVT.

The chain combines TRBV5-1 with TRBJ2-3; 9 bases agree with TRBD2. Germline V gives CDR1 SGHRS, CDR2 YFSETQ. V was pared by 5 bases and J by 5 bases, with 6 bases of the junction left unmatched. The CDR3 sequence is 14 residues long. CDR3 nucleotide sequence: TGCGCCAGCAGGAAAGGACTAGCGATAGATACGCAGTATTTT. This sequence encodes CASRKGLAIDTQYF.

The chain recombines TRBV24-1 with TRBJ2-1; 9 bases map to TRBD1. CDR3 length: 17 amino acids. In germline, CDR1 is KGHDR, CDR2 SFDVKD. The J segment lost 4 bases and the V segment lost 3 bases, leaving 9 bases of the junction unmatched. The CDR3 DNA reads TGTGCCACCAGTGATGCAGAAACCGGGACAGGGTACAATGAGCAGTTCTTC. Translated, it gives CATSDAETGTGYNEQFF.

The V and J genes are TRBV19 and TRBJ2-7; D might be TRBD1 (6 bases). V dropped 5 bases and J dropped 6 bases, with 20 bases sitting between them. The germline CDR1 and CDR2 sequences are LNHDA and SQIVND (reference sequence). The CDR3 length is 15 residues. For the CDR3, the DNA is TGTGCCAGTAGTGTTCCAGGGGCCCGGGCATTCGAGCAGTACTTC. Its protein is CASSVPGARAFEQYF.

The chain recombines TRBV6-5 with TRBJ2-7; 9 bases align to TRBD1. Per germline, CDR1 MNHEY and CDR2 SVGAGI. The CDR3 extends over 14 amino acids. V lost 7 bases and J lost 0; bases outside the gene matches: 4. The CDR3 nucleotides are TGTGCCAGCACGGGACAGGGTAGCTCCTACGAGCAGTACTTC. Translating it yields CASTGQGSSYEQYF.

This sequence joins TRBV18 and TRBJ2-7; TRBD1 is a possible D gene (6 bases). Germline lookup yields CDR1 KGHSH and CDR2 LQKENI. This CDR3 comprises 14 residues. Trimming removed 2 bases from V and 4 bases from J, with 12 bases in between. The CDR3 DNA is TGTGCCAGCTCACCAACAGGGAGTTCGTACGAGCAGTACTTC. Its protein is CASSPTGSSYEQYF.

This clone has only one observation. The chain combines TRBV5-1 with TRBJ2-1; maybe TRBD2 (6 bases). The CDR3 spans 18 residues. V lost 7 bases, J lost 4 bases, and 27 bases lay in between. The V gene's germline CDR1 is SGHRS and CDR2 YFSETQ. CDR3 protein: CASGRGINMGGTYNEQFF. The CDR3 bases are TGCGCCAGCGGCCGGGGTATAAACATGGGCGGGACTTACAATGAGCAGTTCTTC.

DNA of the CDR3: TGTGCCAGCCGGAGGTGGGATAATCAGCCCCAGCATTTT. It translates to CASRRWDNQPQHF. The V call is TRBV2, the J call TRBJ1-5; D unresolved. Trimming removed 8 bases from V and 4 bases from J, with 12 bases in between. The CDR3 sequence is 13 residues long. Germline CDR1 reads SNHLY; CDR2 reads FYNNEI.

The gene calls are TRBV27 and TRBJ2-7, with a tentative D call TRBD2 (6 bases). Deletions cut 5 bases from V and 7 bases from J, with 21 bases between. There are 15 residues in the CDR3. Germline CDR1 and CDR2: MNHEY and SMNVEV (reference sequence). The CDR3 reads CASSQPGLDLWEQYF. The CDR3 DNA is TGTGCCAGCAGTCAGCCGGGACTGGATCTCTGGGAGCAGTACTTC.

This chain joins TRBV19 and TRBJ1-2, with D perhaps TRBD1 (6 bases). Germline loops: CDR1 LNHDA, CDR2 SQIVND (reference sequence). The CDR3 extends over 15 amino acids. The germline V and J ends were trimmed by 8 bases and 4 bases, with 20 bases remaining between them. CDR3 sequence: CASAPSSGGGYGYTF. The CDR3 region has the DNA TGTGCCAGTGCCCCTTCTTCGGGGGGCGGCTATGGCTACACCTTC.

The rearrangement uses TRBV15 and TRBJ2-1; D might be TRBD2 (6 bases). Germline loops: CDR1 LNHNV, CDR2 YYDKDF (reference sequence). The CDR3 consists of 15 residues. Trimming took 6 bases from V and 4 from J, leaving 16 bases between them. The CDR3, as DNA: TGTGCCACCAGTAAGGACTACTCCTTGTACAATGAGCAGTTCTTC. It yields the protein CATSKDYSLYNEQFF.